Included here is one T cell receptor (beta chain) sequence, with context. What this receptor recognizes is not known. No base quality values were provided; no much bigger clone lies one nucleotide off. The CDR3 regions of human TCRbeta chains were analyzed by immunosequencing. The study's processing was this. Repertoire TCRs were matched against a reference library of SARS-CoV-2-specific TCRs generated with the MIRA antigen-specificity platform. Breadth was defined as the fraction of unique TCRs that were SARS-CoV-2-associated, and depth was defined as the fraction of total T cells that were SARS-CoV-2-associated. Using the MIRA data, each spike-specific TCR was mapped to the spike region that the TCR reacts to and placed in a CD4 or CD8 class. Log10-transformed breadth and depth values were compared by one-way ANOVA with Sidak's multiple comparisons tests. This immuneACCESS table, as held by TCRdb, lists in-frame sequences with V and J called but not all clones. Of the missing ones, under half trace to an unresolved V gene in checked studies; the others have no known cause. V and J calls and clone size are given by that table; D and trimming were obtained from the DNA. The table for this sample lists 70,000 to 80,000 clones; around 86% of them were counted only once. About 2.7% of the sample rests with the top ten.

V is pared back by 0 bases and J by 1 base, with 7 bases lying between the germline termini. CDR1 and CDR2 are drawn from the germline V gene: LGHNA, YSLEER. The CDR3 covers 15 residues, taking in both the cysteine and the phenylalanine. The entry retains the CDR3 DNA only, 45 bases that are in frame from base 1. This sample was taken from a study of T cell responses to AZD1222 COVID-19 vaccine (dated by TCRdb to the early 2020s). About the investigation overall: AZD1222 recipients given second doses at about 4 weeks or at about 12 weeks were pooled, since spike-specific TCR depth and breadth were not found to differ between the two schedules. A total of under 250 trial participants underwent TCR sequencing, of whom some 200 had received two doses of AZD1222 and some 26 had received two doses of the MenACWY control vaccine. Trial participants were enrolled into age subgroups of 18-55, 56-69 and 70-plus years, which contained around 150, 28 and 57 TCR-sequenced participants, respectively. Broad study findings and their caveats: In the small 56-69-year group, the increase in depth fell short of significance, most likely because of low power. Most participants were white British and females outnumbered males, and the authors suggested that clonal diversity may have been underestimated. Because no day 14 peak-response samples were available, the repertoires could be characterized only after the peak T cell response. After two AZD1222 doses, both the breadth and the depth of spike-specific TCRs were significantly higher than at day 0 and than in MenACWY recipients. The vaccine-associated CD4 TCRs covered the entire spike protein, and the dominant responses fell in regions 160-218 and 743-854. Reportedly, almost half of the unique spike-specific TCRs recognized epitopes lying outside the regions that are mutated in the B.1.351 and B.1.1.7 variants. Only five to seven AZD1222 recipients were SARS-CoV-2 seropositive at baseline, limiting conclusions about previously exposed vaccinees.

In the paper's terms, the time point label means: baseline before first vaccination. Vaccinee samples were obtained from the UK trials COV001 and COV002, which included a single-blind randomized controlled phase 2/3 trial of AZD1222 (ChAdOx1 nCoV-19) in healthy adults. For TCRbeta chain sequencing, PBMC samples were collected from trial participants at day 0 and at day 28 after the second dose. This sequence originates from an adult in good health. This specimen was peripheral blood, taken on day 0 of AZD1222 vaccination. The sequence links TRBV4-3 to TRBJ1-5, with no confident D gene call. The DNA sequence is given as TGCGCCAGCAGCCAAGATTCGCAGAGCAATCAGCCCCAGCATTTT. It is translated as CASSQDSQSNQPQHF.